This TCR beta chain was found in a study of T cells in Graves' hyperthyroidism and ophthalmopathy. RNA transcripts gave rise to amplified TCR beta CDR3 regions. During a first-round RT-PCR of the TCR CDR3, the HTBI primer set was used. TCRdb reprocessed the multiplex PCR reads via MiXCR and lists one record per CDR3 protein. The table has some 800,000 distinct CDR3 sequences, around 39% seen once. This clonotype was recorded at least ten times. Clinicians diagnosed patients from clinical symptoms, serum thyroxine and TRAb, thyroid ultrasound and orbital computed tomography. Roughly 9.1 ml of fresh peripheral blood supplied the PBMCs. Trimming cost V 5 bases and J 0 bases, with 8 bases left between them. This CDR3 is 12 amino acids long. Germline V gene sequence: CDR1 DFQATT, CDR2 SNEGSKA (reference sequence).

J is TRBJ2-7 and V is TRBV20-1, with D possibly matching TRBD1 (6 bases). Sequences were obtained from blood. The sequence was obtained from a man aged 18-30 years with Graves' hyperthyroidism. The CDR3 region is CSAGGNSYEQYF. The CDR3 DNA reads TGCAGTGCTGGGGGCAACTCCTACGAGCAGTACTTC.